The 25 T cell receptor beta chains below all came from one sample that was sequenced in a study of radiation and T cells in renal cell carcinoma. This sample's time point: baseline pretreatment blood. Treatment meaning: 15 Gy SBRT to primary tumor, nephrectomy 4 weeks later. Here immunoSEQ multiplex PCR was the method, and the copy in TCRdb shows in-frame clones only, minus some. This sample has 90,000 to 95,000 clones, with about four fifths found just once. Specimen: blood, collected from a patient whose treatment included radiotherapy and nephrectomy. The receptor set was obtained from a man between 60 and 75 years old with renal cell carcinoma.

This clone was seen only a few times. J is TRBJ1-1 and V is TRBV9; no firm D call. The CDR3 runs to 13 residues. Germline lookup yields CDR1 SGDLS and CDR2 YYNGEE. V was shortened by 2 bases and J by 4 bases, with 9 bases between the two germline ends. This CDR3 reads CASSVFEGTEAFF. Written as DNA, the CDR3 is TGTGCCAGCAGCGTCTTCGAGGGCACTGAAGCTTTCTTT.

A few counts support this clone. The V and J genes are TRBV9 and TRBJ2-1; no reliable D call. The CDR3 is 13 amino acids. CDR1 SGDLS and CDR2 YYNGEE come from the germline V gene. V lost 2 bases, J lost 9 bases, and 12 bases lay in between. CDR3 protein: CASSVNPQAEQFF. In nucleotides, the CDR3 is TGTGCCAGCAGCGTTAATCCTCAGGCTGAGCAGTTCTTC.

This clone was observed a handful of times. At the DNA level, this CDR3 is encoded by other sequences in the same sample as well. The J gene is TRBJ1-5, the V gene TRBV25-1; D is perhaps TRBD1 (5 bases). This CDR3 comprises 14 residues. The V gene's germline CDR1 is MGHDK and CDR2 SYGVNS. The V gene lost 4 bases and the J gene lost 0 bases, with 7 bases spanning the gap. The CDR3 is CASSVTGSNQPQHF. The DNA of the CDR3 is TGTGCCAGCAGTGTCACAGGTAGCAATCAGCCCCAGCATTTT. Filled out from reference TRBV25-1 and TRBJ1-5, the complete variable domain reads EADIYQTPRYLVIGTGKKITLECSQTMGHDKMYWYQQDPGMELHLIHYSYGVNSTEKGDLSSESTVSRIRTEHFPLTLESARPSHTSQYLCASSVTGSNQPQHFGDGTRLSIL.

The chain employs TRBV27 and TRBJ2-1; weak D call: TRBD2 (5 bases). V was clipped by 4 bases and J by 8 bases, with 12 bases between them. Per germline, CDR1 MNHEY and CDR2 SMNVEV (reference sequence). The CDR3 spans 13 residues. The CDR3 region has the DNA TGTGCCAGCAGTTCAGCCCAGGACTATGAGCAGTTCTTC. It specifies CASSSAQDYEQFF.

CDR3 loop: CASSPRGSQTQYF. In DNA, the CDR3 is TGTGCTAGTTCCCCCCGGGGCAGTCAGACCCAGTACTTC. The V call is TRBV12-5, the J call TRBJ2-5; the D gene could be TRBD1 or TRBD2 (5 bases each). Germline CDR1 LGHNT, CDR2 FRNRAP. Trimming pared 8 bases from V and 6 bases from J, leaving 16 bases between. The CDR3 extends over 13 amino acids.

CDR3 in DNA: TGTGCCAGCAGCTCGTTTGGGGTGAACACTGAAGCTTTCTTT. This translates into CASSSFGVNTEAFF. This chain joins TRBV11-3 and TRBJ1-1, with D unresolved. Deletions cut 4 bases from V and 0 bases from J, with 9 bases between. Per the germline V gene, CDR1 is SGHNT and CDR2 is YENEEA. This CDR3 spans 14 amino acids.

This clone was detected a few times. The chain links TRBV12-5 to TRBJ2-1; no definite D call. Trimming removed 7 bases from V and 6 bases from J, with 7 bases in between. Germline CDR1 and CDR2: LGHNT and FRNRAP. CDR3 length: 11 residues. The CDR3 nucleotides are TGTGCTAGTGCCCCTCGCAATGAGCAGTTCTTC. Its translation is CASAPRNEQFF.

The gene calls are TRBV7-3 and TRBJ2-2; D is ambiguous. The V gene's germline CDR1 is SGHTA and CDR2 FQGTGA. Trimming removed 0 bases from V and 0 bases from J, with 8 bases in between. The CDR3 has 16 residues. The CDR3, as DNA: TGTGCCAGCAGCTTAACGATCACAGCGAACACCGGGGAGCTGTTTTTT. Residues: CASSLTITANTGELFF.

This clone has more than one count but fewer than ten. The rearrangement joins TRBV9 to TRBJ2-3; D is perhaps TRBD2 (5 bases). Germline-derived CDR1 and CDR2 are SGDLS and YYNGEE. Trimming pared 0 bases from V and 4 bases from J, leaving 12 bases between. The length of the CDR3 is 15 residues. The CDR3: CASSVGDYRADTQYF. CDR3 in DNA: TGTGCCAGCAGCGTAGGCGACTATCGTGCAGATACGCAGTATTTT.

The chain has TRBV27 and TRBJ1-5; possible D gene TRBD1, 6 bases. The CDR3 sequence is 13 residues long. V was pared by 6 bases and J by 12 bases, with 18 bases between. CDR1 is MNHEY, CDR2 SMNVEV, per germline (reference sequence). The CDR3 region has the DNA TGTGCCAGCAGCTCCCCTCCGGGACACCTCCAGCATTTT. It encodes CASSSPPGHLQHF.

This sequence joins TRBV12-5 and TRBJ2-5; 7 nucleotides agree with TRBD1. This CDR3 spans 14 amino acids. V lost 5 bases to trimming and J lost 0 bases; unmatched junction nucleotides: 3. The germline V gene has CDR1 LGHNT and CDR2 FRNRAP. CDR3 nucleotides: TGTGCTAGTGGTGCCGGACAGGACCAAGAGACCCAGTACTTC. Translation: CASGAGQDQETQYF.

The genes are TRBV9 and TRBJ2-1, with unresolved D. Trimming removed 0 bases at V and 10 bases at J, with 11 bases between. Germline-derived CDR1 and CDR2 are SGDLS and YYNGEE. The CDR3 length is 13 residues. CDR3 amino acids: CASSVDPPTEQFF. The CDR3 DNA sequence: TGTGCCAGCAGCGTAGATCCCCCTACAGAGCAGTTCTTC.

CDR3 nucleotides: TGTGCCAGCAGCCAAAACCGACAGGGGAACACTGAAGCTTTCTTT. Translating it yields CASSQNRQGNTEAFF. The rearrangement joins TRBV14 to TRBJ1-1, with 7 bases aligning to TRBD1. The CDR3 spans 15 residues. V lost 2 bases, J lost 1 base, and 4 bases stayed unmatched. Germline values: CDR1 SGHDN, CDR2 FVKESK. The whole variable domain, remainder taken from reference TRBV14 and TRBJ1-1, is EAGVTQFPSHSVIEKGQTVTLRCDPISGHDNLYWYRRVMGKEIKFLLHFVKESKQDESGMPNNRFLAERTGGTYSTLKVQPAELEDSGVYFCASSQNRQGNTEAFFGQGTRLTVV.

This chain uses TRBV28 with TRBJ1-1, with a weak D call TRBD1 (6 bases). The V end lost 6 bases, the J end lost 8 bases, and 22 bases lay between the germline ends. Germline-derived CDR1 and CDR2 are MDHEN and SYDVKM. The CDR3 has 15 residues. The CDR3 region has the DNA TGTGCCAGCAGACGAGGGGGGGGTGGACAGCCCGAAGCTTTCTTT. It translates to CASRRGGGGQPEAFF. Filled out from reference TRBV28 and TRBJ1-1, the complete variable domain reads DVKVTQSSRYLVKRTGEKVFLECVQDMDHENMFWYRQDPGLGLRLIYFSYDVKMKEKGDIPEGYSVSREKKERFSLILESASTNQTSMYLCASRRGGGGQPEAFFGQGTRLTVV.

Only one count was recorded for this clone. The chain joins TRBV28 to TRBJ1-5; possibly TRBD1 for D (5 bases). Germline V gene sequence: CDR1 MDHEN, CDR2 SYDVKM. The V end lost 5 bases, the J end lost 4 bases, and 15 bases lay between the germline ends. The CDR3 loop spans 15 amino acids. CDR3 residues: CASSRQSPRNQPQHF. The CDR3 nucleotides read TGTGCCAGCAGTCGACAGTCACCCAGAAATCAGCCCCAGCATTTT. The full variable domain, its missing parts supplied by reference TRBV28 and TRBJ1-5, is DVKVTQSSRYLVKRTGEKVFLECVQDMDHENMFWYRQDPGLGLRLIYFSYDVKMKEKGDIPEGYSVSREKKERFSLILESASTNQTSMYLCASSRQSPRNQPQHFGDGTRLSIL.

The gene calls are TRBV7-2 and TRBJ1-3; possibly TRBD1 for D (5 bases). The CDR3 length is 16 residues. Germline V gives CDR1 SGHTA, CDR2 FQGNSA. Trimming took off 5 bases at V and 0 bases at J, with 14 bases between the two ends. The CDR3 nucleotides are TGTGCCAGCAGCCGCGACAGCGCCTACTCTGGAAACACCATATATTTT. Its translation is CASSRDSAYSGNTIYF.

This chain joins TRBV7-2 and TRBJ2-1, with a tentative D call TRBD2 (5 bases). There are 16 residues in the CDR3. V was cut by 1 base and J by 5 bases, with 15 bases left in between. CDR1 and CDR2 from the germline V gene are SGHTA and FQGNSA. The CDR3 DNA reads as TGTGCCAGCAGCTTAGAGTCGGCGGGTCCTAACAATGAGCAGTTCTTC. Translating it yields CASSLESAGPNNEQFF.

V gene TRBV2 combines with J gene TRBJ2-1, with 13 nucleotides matching TRBD2. Germline V lookup: CDR1 SNHLY, CDR2 FYNNEI. The V gene end was trimmed by 6 bases and the J gene end by 0 bases; junction bases not matched to a gene: 2. There are 16 residues in the CDR3. CDR3 in amino acids: CASRRTSGSSYNEQFF. CDR3 nucleotide sequence: TGTGCCAGCAGGAGGACTAGCGGGAGCTCCTACAATGAGCAGTTCTTC.

The table lists this clone with a count of one. V and J are TRBV5-1 and TRBJ2-3; tentatively, D is TRBD2 (6 bases). Trimming shortened V by 3 bases and J by 3 bases, and 23 bases separated the two germline ends. There are 18 residues in the CDR3. Germline V gene data show CDR1 as SGHRS and CDR2 as YFSETQ. Here the CDR3 reads CASSWSRRRDRGTDTQYF. As DNA, the CDR3 is TGCGCCAGCAGCTGGAGTCGGCGGCGGGATAGAGGGACAGATACGCAGTATTTT.

This clone was observed a handful of times. The V call is TRBV9, the J call TRBJ2-5; D might be TRBD1 (5 bases). Looked up from germline, CDR1 is SGDLS and CDR2 is YYNGEE. Trimming took 0 bases from V and 5 from J, leaving 8 bases between them. The CDR3 consists of 13 residues. The CDR3 DNA reads as TGTGCCAGCAGCGTAGGGGGCACGGAGACCCAGTACTTC. Residues: CASSVGGTETQYF.

This chain uses TRBV4-3 with TRBJ2-7; TRBD1 might be the D (5 bases). The germline V and J ends were trimmed by 5 bases and 4 bases, with 15 bases remaining between them. Germline assignment: CDR1 LGHNA and CDR2 YSLEER. The CDR3 sequence is 14 residues long. CDR3 DNA sequence: TGCGCCAGCAGCTACGGCCAGGGCCCTTACGAGCAGTACTTC. Protein product: CASSYGQGPYEQYF.

The chain recombines TRBV13 with TRBJ2-3; 9 bases fit TRBD2. V lost 0 bases and J lost 1; bases outside the gene matches: 8. Germline loops: CDR1 PRHDT, CDR2 FYEKMQ (reference sequence). The CDR3 extends over 18 amino acids. The DNA of the CDR3 is TGTGCCAGCAGCTTAGGCCCCTCTAGCGGGGCGCGCACAGATACGCAGTATTTT. Translated, it gives CASSLGPSSGARTDTQYF.

The chain is built from TRBV10-3 and TRBJ2-2; 7 bases are a match to TRBD2. Trimming cost V 6 bases and J 4 bases; bases outside gene matches: 14. This CDR3 is 17 amino acids long. The germline V gene encodes CDR1 ENHRY and CDR2 SYGVKD. The CDR3 DNA reads TGTGCCATCAGGGGCGGGAGTTTGGAGCGTACCACCGGGGAGCTGTTTTTT. It specifies CAIRGGSLERTTGELFF.

The rearrangement uses TRBV2 and TRBJ2-5, with 9 bases identical to TRBD1. CDR1 SNHLY and CDR2 FYNNEI come from the germline V gene. The CDR3 contains 16 residues. Trimming cost V 7 bases and J 3 bases; bases outside gene matches: 12. CDR3 amino acids: CASKKLGTGIEETQYF. The CDR3 nucleotides read TGTGCCAGCAAAAAACTGGGGACAGGGATCGAAGAGACCCAGTACTTC.

This sequence joins TRBV25-1 and TRBJ1-1, with D possibly matching TRBD1 (6 bases). The germline V and J ends were trimmed by 1 base and 1 base, with 7 bases remaining between them. The germline CDR1 and CDR2 sequences are MGHDK and SYGVNS. The CDR3 length is 14 residues. The DNA for the CDR3 is TGTGCCAGCAGTGAATGGGGACAGAACACTGAAGCTTTCTTT. Translated, it gives CASSEWGQNTEAFF. Based on the CDR3 plus reference TRBV25-1 and TRBJ1-1, the full variable domain is EADIYQTPRYLVIGTGKKITLECSQTMGHDKMYWYQQDPGMELHLIHYSYGVNSTEKGDLSSESTVSRIRTEHFPLTLESARPSHTSQYLCASSEWGQNTEAFFGQGTRLTVV.